This T cell receptor (beta chain) emerged from a study of T-cell memory formation after mild COVID-19. This clonotype was observed a few times. Its antigen is as yet unknown. TCRdb reprocessed the 5' RACE reads via MiXCR and lists one record per CDR3 protein. Here the sample spans approximately 150,000 distinct CDR3 sequences, under 15% being singletons. Study-level results: Mostly located in CM and EM were contracting CD4+ clones, with contracting CD8+ clones located in EMRA.

The CDR3 contains 15 residues. Germline V gene data show CDR1 as MNHEY and CDR2 as SVGEGT. Trimming removed 6 bases from V and 6 bases from J, with 21 bases in between. This chain links TRBV6-2 or TRBV6-3 with TRBJ2-7; D is unclear. What was sequenced was PBMCs or a T cell subset sorted from them (not recorded which). This sequence was found in a young man who had mild COVID-19 (a few samples of this study predate the infection). Cell type and time point are not known. CDR3 protein: CASRPSALALSEQYV. The DNA of the CDR3 is TGTGCCAGCAGACCCTCGGCCTTGGCTCTCTCCGAGCAGTACGTC.